A selection of T cell receptor beta chains follows, all from one sample in a study of brain T cells in children with intractable seizures. The repertoire was sequenced with immunoSEQ multiplex PCR; TCRdb's copy has only in-frame clones and lacks some. Of about 320,000 clones in the sample, 93% were seen once. Sequencing used peripheral blood, obtained more than 4 months after surgery. The origin of the receptors is a boy in the first two years of life with tuberous sclerosis and intractable seizures. CDR3s include the opening cysteine and the closing phenylalanine or tryptophan. Fields, in order: CDR3 protein, CDR3 DNA, D gene, V gene, clone size, J gene. D genes are given only for firm matches. The size field is filled for only some rows; it gives once, few, many or a size class.

cdr3_aa: CASSLRTGTDNTGELFF
cdr3_nt: TGCGCCAGCAGCCTCCGGACCGGGACAGACAACACCGGGGAGCTGTTTTTT
d_call: TRBD1
v_call: TRBV5-1
clone_size: NA
j_call: TRBJ2-2

cdr3_aa: CASSPETGRGYF
cdr3_nt: TGTGCCAGCAGCCCGGAGACAGGAAGGGGGTACTTC
d_call: NA
v_call: TRBV7-9
clone_size: NA
j_call: TRBJ2-7

cdr3_aa: CASSLVGAGLNTEAFF
cdr3_nt: TGTGCCAGCAGCTTAGTCGGCGCAGGGCTGAACACTGAAGCTTTCTTT
d_call: NA
v_call: TRBV11-1
clone_size: NA
j_call: TRBJ1-1

cdr3_aa: CAWAGTASYNEQFF
cdr3_nt: TGTGCCTGGGCCGGGACAGCCTCCTACAATGAGCAGTTCTTC
d_call: TRBD1
v_call: TRBV30
clone_size: NA
j_call: TRBJ2-1

cdr3_aa: CASSPGTGYADTQYF
cdr3_nt: TGTGCTAGCAGCCCCGGGACAGGTTATGCAGATACGCAGTATTTT
d_call: TRBD1
v_call: TRBV7-7
clone_size: NA
j_call: TRBJ2-3

cdr3_aa: CASSLFGGQREKLFF
cdr3_nt: TGTGCCAGCAGTTTATTTGGGGGACAGAGGGAAAAACTGTTTTTT
d_call: TRBD1
v_call: TRBV27
clone_size: NA
j_call: TRBJ1-4

cdr3_aa: CASSEVDNSNQPQHF
cdr3_nt: TGTGCCAGCAGTGAAGTAGACAATAGCAATCAGCCCCAGCATTTT
d_call: NA
v_call: TRBV2
clone_size: many
j_call: TRBJ1-5

cdr3_aa: CASSQERGSEQYF
cdr3_nt: TGTGCCAGCAGCCAAGAGCGGGGCAGCGAGCAGTACTTC
d_call: NA
v_call: TRBV14
clone_size: NA
j_call: TRBJ2-7

cdr3_aa: CASSVLRTGKTYEQYF
cdr3_nt: TGTGCCAGCAGTGTGTTAAGGACAGGGAAAACCTACGAGCAGTACTTC
d_call: TRBD1
v_call: TRBV2
clone_size: NA
j_call: TRBJ2-7

cdr3_aa: CASSSTWGGSEQYF
cdr3_nt: TGTGCCAGTAGCTCGACTTGGGGGGGGAGCGAGCAGTACTTC
d_call: TRBD2
v_call: TRBV19
clone_size: NA
j_call: TRBJ2-7

cdr3_aa: CATSRGHRAPNFNQPQHF
cdr3_nt: TGTGCCACCAGCAGGGGCCACAGGGCGCCCAACTTCAATCAGCCCCAGCATTTT
d_call: NA
v_call: TRBV15
clone_size: NA
j_call: TRBJ1-5

cdr3_aa: CASSLPGQGAEAFF
cdr3_nt: TGTGCCAGCAGTCTACCGGGACAGGGGGCTGAAGCTTTCTTT
d_call: TRBD1
v_call: TRBV6-5
clone_size: NA
j_call: TRBJ1-1

cdr3_aa: CASSDKTGLRQPQHF
cdr3_nt: TGTGCCAGTAGTGACAAGACAGGGTTGAGGCAGCCCCAGCATTTT
d_call: TRBD1
v_call: TRBV19
clone_size: NA
j_call: TRBJ1-5

cdr3_aa: CATIDSKTGMAISNQPQHF
cdr3_nt: TGTGCCACCATCGATTCAAAGACAGGGATGGCTATTAGCAATCAGCCCCAGCATTTT
d_call: TRBD1
v_call: TRBV24-1
clone_size: NA
j_call: TRBJ1-5

cdr3_aa: CATSEGVETEAFF
cdr3_nt: TGCGCCACGAGTGAGGGGGTTGAAACTGAAGCTTTCTTT
d_call: NA
v_call: TRBV10-1
clone_size: NA
j_call: TRBJ1-1

cdr3_aa: CASSLAGGSYNEQFF
cdr3_nt: TGTGCCAGCAGCTTAGCGGGAGGTTCCTACAATGAGCAGTTCTTC
d_call: TRBD2
v_call: TRBV11-3
clone_size: NA
j_call: TRBJ2-1

cdr3_aa: CATWAGPSYEQYF
cdr3_nt: TGTGCCACTTGGGCAGGGCCCTCCTACGAGCAGTACTTC
d_call: NA
v_call: TRBV24-1
clone_size: NA
j_call: TRBJ2-7

cdr3_aa: CASSLEWLAGGRNEQFF
cdr3_nt: TGTGCCAGCAGCTTAGAGTGGCTAGCGGGGGGGCGGAATGAGCAGTTCTTC
d_call: TRBD2
v_call: TRBV11-2
clone_size: NA
j_call: TRBJ2-1

cdr3_aa: CATSDLRVLASGNSPLHF
cdr3_nt: TGTGCCACCAGTGATCTAAGGGTATTAGCCTCGGGGAATTCACCCCTCCACTTT
d_call: NA
v_call: TRBV24-1
clone_size: NA
j_call: TRBJ1-6

cdr3_aa: CASSHPSGANYGYTF
cdr3_nt: TGTGCCAGCAGCCACCCATCAGGGGCTAACTATGGCTACACCTTC
d_call: NA
v_call: TRBV3-1/TRBV3-2
clone_size: NA
j_call: TRBJ1-2

cdr3_aa: CASSPDREGAFF
cdr3_nt: TGTGCCAGCAGCCCAGACAGGGAGGGAGCTTTCTTT
d_call: TRBD1
v_call: TRBV3-1/TRBV3-2
clone_size: NA
j_call: TRBJ1-1

cdr3_aa: CASGWGSLTDTQYF
cdr3_nt: TGTGCCAGCGGTTGGGGGAGCCTGACAGATACGCAGTATTTT
d_call: NA
v_call: TRBV11-2
clone_size: NA
j_call: TRBJ2-3

cdr3_aa: CASSSHIYEQYF
cdr3_nt: TGTGCCAGCAGCTCCCATATTTACGAGCAGTACTTC
d_call: NA
v_call: TRBV5-5
clone_size: NA
j_call: TRBJ2-7

cdr3_aa: CASSFYRSSNYGYTF
cdr3_nt: TGCGCCAGCAGCTTCTACAGGAGTTCTAACTATGGCTACACCTTC
d_call: NA
v_call: TRBV5-1
clone_size: once
j_call: TRBJ1-2